One T cell receptor (beta chain) is described in this entry. What it binds is not known. This entry belongs to a study of shared clonotypes between healthy human individuals. CD8 cells regarded as naive lacked CD45RO, were positively chosen for CCR7, and omitted terminally differentiated effector memory CD45RA+ cells. This was a deep-level run. Per sorted-subset replicate PCR, input was around 200 ng DNA, representing tens of thousands of T cell genomes. TCRdb keeps only in-frame clones here, not all; method: immunoSEQ multiplex PCR. Among hundreds of thousands of clones listed, approximately 96% were seen once. Looked up from germline, CDR1 is SGHAT and CDR2 is FQNNGV. The CDR3 contains 14 residues. Trimming took 4 bases from V and 0 from J, leaving 7 bases between them. Notes on the study in general: In having few donors, the study represented limited genetic and exposure-history diversity. Some naive CD4 clonotypes, roughly 5%, turned up in common across a few donors.

The sample was naive CD8+ T cells sorted from blood. The V call is TRBV11-2, the J call TRBJ2-4, with D unclear. This clonotype originated in a woman between 25 and 40 years old in good health. The CDR3 reads CASSSWIAKNIQYF. CDR3 coding DNA: TGTGCCAGCAGCTCTTGGATAGCCAAAAACATTCAGTACTTC.